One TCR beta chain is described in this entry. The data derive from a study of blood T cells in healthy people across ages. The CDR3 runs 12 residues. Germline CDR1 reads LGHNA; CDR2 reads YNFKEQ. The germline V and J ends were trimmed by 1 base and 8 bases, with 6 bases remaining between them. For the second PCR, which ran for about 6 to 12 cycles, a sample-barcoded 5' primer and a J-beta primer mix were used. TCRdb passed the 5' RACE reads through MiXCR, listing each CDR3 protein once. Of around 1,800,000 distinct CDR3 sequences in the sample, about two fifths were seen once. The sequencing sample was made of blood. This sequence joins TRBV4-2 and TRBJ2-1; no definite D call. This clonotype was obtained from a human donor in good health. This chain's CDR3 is CASSQVADEQFF. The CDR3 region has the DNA TGTGCCAGCAGCCAAGTAGCCGATGAGCAGTTCTTC.